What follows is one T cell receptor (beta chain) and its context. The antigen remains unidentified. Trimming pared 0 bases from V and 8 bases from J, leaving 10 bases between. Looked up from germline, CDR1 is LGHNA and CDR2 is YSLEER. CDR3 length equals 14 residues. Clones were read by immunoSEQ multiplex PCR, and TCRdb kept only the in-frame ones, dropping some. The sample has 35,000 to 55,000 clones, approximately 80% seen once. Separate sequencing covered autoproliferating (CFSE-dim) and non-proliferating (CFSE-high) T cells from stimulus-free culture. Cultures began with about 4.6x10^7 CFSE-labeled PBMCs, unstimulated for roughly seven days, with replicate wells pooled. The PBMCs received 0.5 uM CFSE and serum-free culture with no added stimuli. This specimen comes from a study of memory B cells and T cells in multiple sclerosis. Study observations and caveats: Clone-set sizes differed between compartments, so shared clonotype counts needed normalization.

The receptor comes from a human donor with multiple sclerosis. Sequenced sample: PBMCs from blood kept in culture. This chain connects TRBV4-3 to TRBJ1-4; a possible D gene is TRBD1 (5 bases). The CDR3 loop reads CASSQEGRGEKLFF. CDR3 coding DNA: TGCGCCAGCAGCCAAGAAGGTCGGGGGGAAAAACTGTTTTTT.